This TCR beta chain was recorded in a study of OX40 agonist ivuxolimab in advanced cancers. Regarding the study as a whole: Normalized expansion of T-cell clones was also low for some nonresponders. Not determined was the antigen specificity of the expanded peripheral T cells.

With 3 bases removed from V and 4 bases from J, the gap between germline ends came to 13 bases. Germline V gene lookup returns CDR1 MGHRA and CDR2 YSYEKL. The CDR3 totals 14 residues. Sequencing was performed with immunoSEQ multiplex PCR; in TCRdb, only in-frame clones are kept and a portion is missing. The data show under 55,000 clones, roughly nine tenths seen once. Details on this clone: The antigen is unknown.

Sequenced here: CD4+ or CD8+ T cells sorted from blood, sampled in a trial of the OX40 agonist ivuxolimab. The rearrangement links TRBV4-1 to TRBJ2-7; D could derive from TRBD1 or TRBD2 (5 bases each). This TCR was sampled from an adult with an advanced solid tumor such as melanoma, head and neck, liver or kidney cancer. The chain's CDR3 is CASSHRDGSYEQYF. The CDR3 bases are TGCGCCAGCAGCCACCGGGACGGATCGTACGAGCAGTACTTC.